The clone carrying this T cell receptor (beta chain) occurred many times. Molecular barcoding with unique molecular identifiers was used for the TCRbeta library. TCRdb re-called the PCR reads with MiXCR, one entry per CDR3 protein. The sample holds 200,000 or so distinct CDR3 sequences; approximately 6% are singletons and the top ten take under 5%. The data were taken from a study of T-cell reconstitution after alpha-beta-depleted transplantation in children. This clonotype was sampled from a girl less than two years old with combined immunodeficiency, due to receive a stem cell transplant. This specimen was PBMCs, taken before TCRalphabeta/CD19-depleted stem cell transplant.

The CDR3 DNA reads TGCAGTGCTAGAGATACTTCTACCAATTCACCCCTCCACTTT. As protein: CSARDTSTNSPLHF. The genes are TRBV20-1 and TRBJ1-6, with D uncertain. Germline CDR1 reads DFQATT; CDR2 reads SNEGSKA (reference sequence). Trimming cost V 0 bases and J 7 bases, with 10 bases left between them. CDR3 length: 14 residues.